The clone carrying this T cell receptor beta chain was detected only a few times. Its target is not known. MiXCR was run by TCRdb on the 5' RACE reads, yielding one entry per CDR3 protein. This table holds 150,000 to 200,000 distinct CDR3 sequences, 11% found once. This specimen comes from a study of T cells after yellow fever vaccination. V was clipped by 2 bases and J by 2 bases, with 9 bases between them. CDR1 and CDR2 from the germline V gene are ENHRY and SYGVKD. There are 14 residues in the CDR3. General study findings and limits: Abundant contaminating clonotypes from the bulk population could appear in FACS-sorted repertoires. After the booster, about 95% of CD4 and approximately 87% of CD8 primary-response clones were re-detected.

The source was CD8+ T cells sorted from PBMCs, collected 15 days after the yellow fever booster vaccination. The receptor comes from a man aged 18 to 30 who received the YFV17D yellow fever vaccine. V is TRBV10-3 and J is TRBJ1-2; the D gene is possibly TRBD1 (5 bases). The CDR3: CAISEAGPNYGYTF. The CDR3 nucleotides are TGTGCCATCAGTGAGGCAGGGCCCAACTATGGCTACACCTTC.